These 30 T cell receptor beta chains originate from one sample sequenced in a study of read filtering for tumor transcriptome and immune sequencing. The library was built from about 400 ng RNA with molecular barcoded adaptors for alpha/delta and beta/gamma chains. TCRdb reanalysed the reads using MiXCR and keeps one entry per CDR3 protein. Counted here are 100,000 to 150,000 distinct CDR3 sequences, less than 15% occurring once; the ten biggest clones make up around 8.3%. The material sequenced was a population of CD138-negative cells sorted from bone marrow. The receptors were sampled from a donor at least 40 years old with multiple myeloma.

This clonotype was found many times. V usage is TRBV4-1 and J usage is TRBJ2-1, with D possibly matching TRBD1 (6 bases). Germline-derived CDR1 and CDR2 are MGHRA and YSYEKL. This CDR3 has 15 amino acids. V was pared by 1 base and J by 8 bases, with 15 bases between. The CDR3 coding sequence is TGCGCCAGCAGCCAAGGATCCCCAGGGGTTCATGAGCAGTTCTTC. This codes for CASSQGSPGVHEQFF.

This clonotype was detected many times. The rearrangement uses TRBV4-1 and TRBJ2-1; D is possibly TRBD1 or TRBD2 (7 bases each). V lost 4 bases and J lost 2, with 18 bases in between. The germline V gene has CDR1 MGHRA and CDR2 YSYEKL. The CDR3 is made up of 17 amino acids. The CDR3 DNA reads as TGCGCCAGCAGCCGCCGCACCAGGGGGGGCCCCTACAATGAGCAGTTCTTC. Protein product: CASSRRTRGGPYNEQFF.

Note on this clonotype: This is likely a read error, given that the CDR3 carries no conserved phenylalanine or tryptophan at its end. CDR3 in amino acids: CASGLEAEAFS. CDR3 DNA: TGTGCTAGTGGTCTAGAGGCAGAGGCTTTCTCT. The chain carries TRBV12-5 and TRBJ1-1; D unresolved. The CDR3 sequence is 11 residues long. Germline lookup yields CDR1 LGHNT and CDR2 FRNRAP. Deletions cut 5 bases from V and 11 bases from J, with 12 bases between.

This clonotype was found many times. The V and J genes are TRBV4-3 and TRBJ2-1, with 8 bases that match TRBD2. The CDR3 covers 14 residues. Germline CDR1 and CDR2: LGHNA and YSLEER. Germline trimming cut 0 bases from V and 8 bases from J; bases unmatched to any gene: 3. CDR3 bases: TGCGCCAGCAGCCAAGATTGGACTAGCCATGAGCAGTTCTTC. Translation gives CASSQDWTSHEQFF.

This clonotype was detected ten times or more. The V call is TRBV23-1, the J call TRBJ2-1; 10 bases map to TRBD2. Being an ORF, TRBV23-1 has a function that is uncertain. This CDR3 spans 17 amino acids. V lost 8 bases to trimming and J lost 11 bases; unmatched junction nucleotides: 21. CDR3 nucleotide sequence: TGCGCCAGCCGGGCCAGGGGTCGGAGCGGGAGGGCCGGGAAGCAGTTCTTC. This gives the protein CASRARGRSGRAGKQFF.

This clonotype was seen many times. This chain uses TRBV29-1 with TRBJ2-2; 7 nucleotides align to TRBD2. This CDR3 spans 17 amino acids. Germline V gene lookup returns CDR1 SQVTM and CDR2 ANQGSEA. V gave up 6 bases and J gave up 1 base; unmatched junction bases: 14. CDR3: CSVGGRLAEKNTGELFF. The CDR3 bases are TGCAGCGTGGGGGGGAGGCTAGCGGAAAAGAACACCGGGGAGCTGTTTTTT.

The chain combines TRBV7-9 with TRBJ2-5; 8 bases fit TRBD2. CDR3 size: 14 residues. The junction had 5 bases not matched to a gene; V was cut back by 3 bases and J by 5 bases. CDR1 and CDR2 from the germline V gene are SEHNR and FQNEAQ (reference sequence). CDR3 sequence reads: CASSFVGTRETQYF. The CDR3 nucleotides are TGTGCCAGCAGCTTTGTGGGGACTAGGGAGACCCAGTACTTC.

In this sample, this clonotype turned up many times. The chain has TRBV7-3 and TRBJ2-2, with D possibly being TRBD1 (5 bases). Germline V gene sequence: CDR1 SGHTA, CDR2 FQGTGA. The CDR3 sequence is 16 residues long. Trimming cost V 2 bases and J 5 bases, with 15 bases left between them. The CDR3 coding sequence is TGTGCCAGCAGCTTAGGGCCGCAAGCAGGGACCGGGGAGCTGTTTTTT. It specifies CASSLGPQAGTGELFF.

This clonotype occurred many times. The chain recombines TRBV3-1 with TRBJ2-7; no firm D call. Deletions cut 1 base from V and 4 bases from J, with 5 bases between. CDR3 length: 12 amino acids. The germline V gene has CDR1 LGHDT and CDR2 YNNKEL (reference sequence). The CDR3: CASSQGRYEQYF. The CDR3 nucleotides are TGTGCCAGCAGCCAAGGTCGATACGAGCAGTACTTC.

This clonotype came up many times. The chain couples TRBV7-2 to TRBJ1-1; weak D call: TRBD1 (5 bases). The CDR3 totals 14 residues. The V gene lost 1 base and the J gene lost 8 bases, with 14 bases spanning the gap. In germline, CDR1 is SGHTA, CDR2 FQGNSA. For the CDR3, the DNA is TGTGCCAGCAGCTTAGGGGGCCGAACATCGGAAGCTTTCTTT. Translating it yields CASSLGGRTSEAFF.

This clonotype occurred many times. The CDR3 DNA reads TGTGCCAGCTCACCACCGTCTTCTCGGGAGACCCAGTACTTC. This encodes CASSPPSSRETQYF. This rearrangement joins TRBV18 to TRBJ2-5; D uncertain. Germline CDR1 is KGHSH and CDR2 is LQKENI. The CDR3 length is 14 residues. Trimming took off 0 bases at V and 5 bases at J, with 10 bases between the two ends.

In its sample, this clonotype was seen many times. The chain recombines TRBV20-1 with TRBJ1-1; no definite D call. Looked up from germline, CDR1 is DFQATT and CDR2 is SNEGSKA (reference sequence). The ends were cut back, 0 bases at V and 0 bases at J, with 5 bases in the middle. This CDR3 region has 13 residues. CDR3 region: CSARDALNTEAFF. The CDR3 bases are TGCAGTGCTAGAGATGCGCTGAACACTGAAGCTTTCTTT.

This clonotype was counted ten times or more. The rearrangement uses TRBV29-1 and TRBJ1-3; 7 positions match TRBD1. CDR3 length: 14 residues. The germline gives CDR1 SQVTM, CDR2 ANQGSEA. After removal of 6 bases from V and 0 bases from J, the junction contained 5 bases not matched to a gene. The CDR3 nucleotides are TGCAGCGTGTCCCCAGGGGGCTCTGGAAACACCATATATTTT. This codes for CSVSPGGSGNTIYF.

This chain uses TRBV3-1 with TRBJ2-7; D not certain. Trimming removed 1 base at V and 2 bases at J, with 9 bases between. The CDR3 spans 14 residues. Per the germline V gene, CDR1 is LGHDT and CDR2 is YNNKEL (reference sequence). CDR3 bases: TGTGCCAGCAGCCAAGCGTGGCAGACCTACGAGCAGTACTTC. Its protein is CASSQAWQTYEQYF.

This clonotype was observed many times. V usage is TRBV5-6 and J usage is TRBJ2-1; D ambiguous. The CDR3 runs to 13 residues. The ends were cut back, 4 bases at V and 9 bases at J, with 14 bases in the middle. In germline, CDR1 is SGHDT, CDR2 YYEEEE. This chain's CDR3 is CASSTGPTAEQFF. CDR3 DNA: TGTGCCAGCAGCACCGGACCCACGGCTGAGCAGTTCTTC.

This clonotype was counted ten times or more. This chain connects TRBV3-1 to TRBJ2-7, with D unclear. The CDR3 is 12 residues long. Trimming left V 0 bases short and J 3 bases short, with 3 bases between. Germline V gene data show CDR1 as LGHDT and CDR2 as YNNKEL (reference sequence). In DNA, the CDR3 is TGTGCCAGCAGCCAAGAGGACTACGAGCAGTACTTC. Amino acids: CASSQEDYEQYF.

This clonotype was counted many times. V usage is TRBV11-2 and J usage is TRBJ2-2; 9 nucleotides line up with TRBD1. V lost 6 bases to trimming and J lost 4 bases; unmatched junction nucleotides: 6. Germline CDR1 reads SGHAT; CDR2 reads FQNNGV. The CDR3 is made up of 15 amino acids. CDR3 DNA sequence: TGTGCCAGCAGACCCCGGACAGGGGTCACCGGGGAGCTGTTTTTT. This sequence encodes CASRPRTGVTGELFF.

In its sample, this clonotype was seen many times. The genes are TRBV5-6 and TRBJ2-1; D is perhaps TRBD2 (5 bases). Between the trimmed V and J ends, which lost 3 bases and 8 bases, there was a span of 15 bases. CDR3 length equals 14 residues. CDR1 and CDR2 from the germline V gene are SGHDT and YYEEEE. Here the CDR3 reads CASSSTGKEYEQFF. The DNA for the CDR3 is TGTGCCAGCAGCTCTACCGGGAAGGAATATGAGCAGTTCTTC.

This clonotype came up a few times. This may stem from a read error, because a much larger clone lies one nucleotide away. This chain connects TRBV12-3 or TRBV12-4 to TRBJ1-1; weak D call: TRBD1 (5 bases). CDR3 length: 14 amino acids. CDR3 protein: CASSSWGGNTEASF. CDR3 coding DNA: TGTGCCAGCAGTTCCTGGGGGGGGAACACTGAAGCTTCCTTT.

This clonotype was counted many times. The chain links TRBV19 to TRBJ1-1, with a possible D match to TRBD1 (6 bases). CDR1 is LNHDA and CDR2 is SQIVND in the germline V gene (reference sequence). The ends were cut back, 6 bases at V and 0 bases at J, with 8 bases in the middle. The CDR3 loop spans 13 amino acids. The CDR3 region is CASRGDMNTEAFF. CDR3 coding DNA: TGTGCCAGTAGGGGGGACATGAACACTGAAGCTTTCTTT.

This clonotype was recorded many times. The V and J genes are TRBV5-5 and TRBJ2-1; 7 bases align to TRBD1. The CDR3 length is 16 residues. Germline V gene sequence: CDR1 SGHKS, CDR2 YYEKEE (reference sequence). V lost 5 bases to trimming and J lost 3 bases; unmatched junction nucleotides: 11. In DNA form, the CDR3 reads TGTGCCAGCAGACGGACGACAGGGCTGGGCTACAATGAGCAGTTCTTC. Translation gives CASRRTTGLGYNEQFF.

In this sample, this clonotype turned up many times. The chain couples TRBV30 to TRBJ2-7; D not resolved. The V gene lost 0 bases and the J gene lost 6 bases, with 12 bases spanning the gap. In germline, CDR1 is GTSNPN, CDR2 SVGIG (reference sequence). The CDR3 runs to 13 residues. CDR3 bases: TGTGCCTGGAGTGTAGGGAATGGGCTCGAGCAGTACTTC. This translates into CAWSVGNGLEQYF.

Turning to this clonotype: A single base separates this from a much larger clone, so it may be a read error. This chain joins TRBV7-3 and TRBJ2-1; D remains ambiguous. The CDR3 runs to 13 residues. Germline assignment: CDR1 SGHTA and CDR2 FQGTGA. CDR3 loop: CASSTVPGPELFF. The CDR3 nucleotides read TGTGCCAGCAGCACGGTCCCCGGACCTGAGCTGTTCTTC.

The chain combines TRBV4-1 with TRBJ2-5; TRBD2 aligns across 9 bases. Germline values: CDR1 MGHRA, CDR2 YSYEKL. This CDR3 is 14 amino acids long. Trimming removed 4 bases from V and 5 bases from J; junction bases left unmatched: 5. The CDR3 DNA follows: TGCGCCAGCAGCCCCAGCGGGAGGAGGGAGACCCAGTACTTC. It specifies CASSPSGRRETQYF.

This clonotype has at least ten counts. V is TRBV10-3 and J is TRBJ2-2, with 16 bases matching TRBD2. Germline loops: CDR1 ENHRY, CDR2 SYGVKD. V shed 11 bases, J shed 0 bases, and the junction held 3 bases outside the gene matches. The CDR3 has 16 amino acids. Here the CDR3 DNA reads TGTGCCTTGGGACTAGCGGGAGGGACGAACACCGGGGAGCTGTTTTTT. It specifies CALGLAGGTNTGELFF.

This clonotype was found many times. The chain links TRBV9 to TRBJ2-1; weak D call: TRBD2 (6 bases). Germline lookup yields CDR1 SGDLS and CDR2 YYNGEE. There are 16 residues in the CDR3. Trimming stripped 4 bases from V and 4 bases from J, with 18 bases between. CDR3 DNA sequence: TGTGCCAGCAGCCCCCCCCTAGCGTACGAATACAATGAGCAGTTCTTC. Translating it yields CASSPPLAYEYNEQFF.

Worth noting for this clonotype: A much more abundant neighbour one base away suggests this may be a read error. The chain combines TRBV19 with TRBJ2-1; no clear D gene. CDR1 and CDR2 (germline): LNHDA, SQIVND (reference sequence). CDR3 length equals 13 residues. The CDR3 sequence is CASSILTYNEQSF. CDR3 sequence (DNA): TGTGCCAGTAGTATTCTAACTTACAATGAGCAGTCCTTC.

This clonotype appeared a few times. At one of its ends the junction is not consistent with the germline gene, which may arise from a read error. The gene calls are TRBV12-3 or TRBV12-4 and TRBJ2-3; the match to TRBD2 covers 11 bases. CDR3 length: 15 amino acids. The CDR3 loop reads CASRLAGGVTDTQYF. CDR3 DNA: TGTGCCAGCAGATTAGCGGGAGGGGTCACAGATACGCAGTATTTT.

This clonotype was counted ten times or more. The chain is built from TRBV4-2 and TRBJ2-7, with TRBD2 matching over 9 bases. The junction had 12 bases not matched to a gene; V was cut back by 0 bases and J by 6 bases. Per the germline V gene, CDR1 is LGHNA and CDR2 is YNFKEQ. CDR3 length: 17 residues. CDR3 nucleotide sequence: TGTGCCAGCAGCCAAGATAAGATCCTGACTAGCGGTTCCGAGCAGTACTTC. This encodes CASSQDKILTSGSEQYF.

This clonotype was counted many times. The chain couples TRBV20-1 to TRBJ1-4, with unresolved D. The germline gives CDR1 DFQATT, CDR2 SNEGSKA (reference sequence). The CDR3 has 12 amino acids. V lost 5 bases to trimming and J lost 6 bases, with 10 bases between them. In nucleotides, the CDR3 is TGCAGTGCTTCAGGACGGGATGAAAAACTGTTTTTT. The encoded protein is CSASGRDEKLFF.